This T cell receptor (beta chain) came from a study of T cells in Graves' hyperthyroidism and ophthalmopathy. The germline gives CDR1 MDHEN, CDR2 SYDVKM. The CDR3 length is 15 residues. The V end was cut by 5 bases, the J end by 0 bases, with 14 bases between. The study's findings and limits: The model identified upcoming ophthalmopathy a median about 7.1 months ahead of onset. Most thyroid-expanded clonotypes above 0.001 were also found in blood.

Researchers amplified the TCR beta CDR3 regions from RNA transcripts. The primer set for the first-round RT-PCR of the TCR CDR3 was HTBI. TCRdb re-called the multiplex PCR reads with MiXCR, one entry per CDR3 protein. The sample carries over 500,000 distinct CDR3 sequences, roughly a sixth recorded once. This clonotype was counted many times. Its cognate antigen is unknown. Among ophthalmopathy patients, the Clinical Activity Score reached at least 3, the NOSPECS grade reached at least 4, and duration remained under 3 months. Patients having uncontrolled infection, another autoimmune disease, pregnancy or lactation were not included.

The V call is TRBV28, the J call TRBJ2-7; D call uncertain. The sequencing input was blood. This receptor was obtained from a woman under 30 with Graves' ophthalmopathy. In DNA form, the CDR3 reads TGTGCCAGCAGTCTATCCCAACGAAGCTCCTACGAGCAGTACTTC. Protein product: CASSLSQRSSYEQYF.